This T cell receptor (beta chain) was identified during a study of spatial heterogeneity in lung cancer. Study at large: Tumor-region counts of TCR transcripts tracked strongly with a T cell module score from matched bulk RNA-seq.

Specified time point: sample taken at primary tumor resection. Donation came from over 60 patients with untreated early-stage non-small cell lung cancer. Whole RNA, which was extracted from tumor, nontumor lung tissue or frozen PBMC, was sequenced without any cell sorting. From the 5' RACE reads, TCRdb called clonotypes with MiXCR, one entry per CDR3 protein. Of roughly 6,000 distinct CDR3 sequences in the sample, 1.3% were seen once. Trimming stripped 5 bases from V and 6 bases from J, with 16 bases between. Germline V CDR1 and CDR2: SQVTM, ANQGSEA. This CDR3 comprises 13 residues. In this sample, this clonotype is medium-sized. The antigen is unknown. Study-level points and caveats: Counts that tracked tumor mutation counts were those of expanded intratumoral alpha and beta TCRs.

The sequence came from a male donor with early-stage non-small cell lung cancer. The chain couples TRBV29-1 to TRBJ1-2, with D possibly matching TRBD1 (5 bases). This sample comprised lung tumor tissue, obtained at surgery. CDR3 sequence reads: CSVHKQAKDGYTF. The CDR3 DNA reads as TGCAGCGTTCACAAACAGGCCAAGGATGGCTACACCTTC.